Sequencing of this TCR beta chain was carried out in a study of beta chain features in type 1 diabetes (dated by TCRdb to about 2018). For context, the study as a whole: Mean age, gender distribution, total cell number and subset yield were not different between patients and healthy donors. Regulatory and stem cell-like memory subsets were obtained from only 8 patients and roughly eight healthy donors, while naive and central memory subsets were obtained from all 30 or so donors. A total of some 100,000,000 sorted cells were examined across all samples, and a strong correlation was observed between cell number per subset and RNA yield. In the study, TCRB repertoires of sorted circulating CD4+ T cell subsets from recently diagnosed type 1 diabetes patients were compared with those of matched healthy donors.

From each donor, a single peripheral blood sample of around 0.12 L on average was drawn into heparinised tubes. A BD FACSAria II and a panel including CD45RO, CCR7, CD25, CD127, CD95 and CD27 were used to sort naive, central memory, regulatory and stem cell-like memory CD4+ T cells. Purity was above 98% for every sorted population. PBMCs were isolated right away by Lymphoprep density gradient centrifugation and were stained directly, without culture. To minimize batch effects, samples were stained and sorted in pairs, one healthy donor with one patient per experiment. CDR1 and CDR2, looked up from the germline V gene, are MDHEN and SYDVKM. There are 15 amino acids in the CDR3, from cysteine to phenylalanine inclusive. The kept DNA is CDR3 alone, 45 bases in frame from the first base. V loses 7 bases of germline sequence and J loses 1 base, and the interval between the two ends is 16 bases. Details on this clone: Which antigen it targets is not known. No qualities accompany the bases; no much larger clone lies one base away.

The High Capacity cDNA Reverse Transcription Kit was used to reverse transcribe all of the isolated RNA, meaning that expressed TCRB transcripts were what got sequenced. Naive, central memory and regulatory T cell samples underwent deep immunoSEQ sequencing, averaging around 3.6 million total reads per sample. Sorted cells were lysed in RLT buffer and RNA was extracted with DNase-treated RNeasy Micro or Mini kits, depending on cell number. Each cell subset was processed on its own to prevent cross-contamination, while patient and healthy donor samples were processed together. TCRB sequences were amplified from cDNA with the immunoSEQ multiplex PCR, producing 87-bp fragments spanning the CDR3 region. Amplicons were sequenced on the Illumina HiSeq platform. As for the original processing: PCR bias was computationally corrected using synthetic template baselines, reads within Hamming distance 2 were collapsed, and singletons that could not be merged were discarded. Reads were aligned against IMGT so that V, D and J genes, CDR3 length and insertions or deletions at six rearrangement sites could be assigned. Clonotype counts were normalized to sorted cell number within each subset before computing true diversity and Gini coefficients with the tcR R package. The overlap coefficient, calculated on TCRB nucleotide sequences, was used to measure repertoire sharing. Out-of-frame TCRB sequences from naive cells were analyzed as a proxy for the pre-selection repertoire. TCRdb provides this immuneACCESS table in a form limited to in-frame rearrangements. Some clones are lacking; in checked studies, under half of them reflect an unresolved V gene, and why the rest are absent is not known. The D gene and trimming were derived from the DNA, and the V and J assignments and clone size from that table. The sample table lists fewer than 900,000 clones, 15% to 20% of them with a count of one. The ten largest make up about 0.02% of the sample.

Broader findings and caveats from the paper: Naive, central memory and regulatory TCRB repertoires appeared to be more similar among patients than among healthy donors. Because cDNA was sequenced instead of genomic DNA, highly expressing activated cells could be over-represented, though the groups showed no difference in activation or CD3 levels. Patients with type 1 diabetes made fewer insertions and deleted more nucleotides at VDJ recombination sites, implying thymic rearrangement abnormalities. A moderate but significant shortening of TCRB CDR3 length was observed in type 1 diabetes patients in all four CD4+ subsets. Shorter templates might be favored by PCR, yet because patient and control samples were amplified and corrected together, any such skew would affect both groups equally. Only small numbers of individuals were included in the HLA sub-analyses, which left unresolved whether HLA type had any influence on TCRB rearrangement.

This clonotype originated in a woman aged 18-29 years in good health. Sequencing was performed on naive CD4+ T cells from blood. The cell subset or site label on this specimen signifies: true naive CD4+ T cells. The sequence is built from TRBV28 and TRBJ1-2; TRBD1 is possibly the D segment (5 matching bases). CDR3 reads: CASIPGPGVNYGYTF. The bases are TGTGCCAGCATTCCGGGGCCGGGGGTTAACTATGGCTACACCTTC.